A single sample is the source of the 24 T cell receptor beta chains below, sequenced in a study of Ad26.COV2.S vaccination and SARS-CoV-2 variants. Profiling relied on immunoSEQ multiplex PCR, and the TCRdb table lists in-frame clones only, not all of them. This repertoire shows roughly 100,000 clones, about 78% found once; its top ten account for around a sixth. The sequences come from peripheral blood, collected after recovery from COVID-19. The source is a human donor who had recovered from COVID-19.

V and J are TRBV7-9 and TRBJ1-1; 7 bases agree with TRBD1. Per germline, CDR1 SEHNR and CDR2 FQNEAQ (reference sequence). The CDR3 length is 14 residues. V was clipped by 3 bases and J by 1 base; unmatched bases: 2. CDR3 nucleotides: TGTGCCAGCAGCTTGGGACAGACGAACACTGAAGCTTTCTTT. It specifies CASSLGQTNTEAFF.

This chain uses TRBV27 with TRBJ2-7; weak D call: TRBD1 (6 bases). The CDR3 extends over 21 amino acids. Germline CDR1 and CDR2: MNHEY and SMNVEV (reference sequence). V was pared by 0 bases and J by 3 bases, with 30 bases between. CDR3 DNA sequence: TGTGCCAGCAGTTTATCGATTCAGCAGTTTATGGGGACAAAGGAAGGCTACGAGCAGTACTTC. Protein sequence: CASSLSIQQFMGTKEGYEQYF.

V usage is TRBV5-1 and J usage is TRBJ2-5; D is perhaps TRBD2 (6 bases). With 4 bases removed from V and 1 base from J, the gap between germline ends came to 14 bases. Germline assignment: CDR1 SGHRS and CDR2 YFSETQ. The CDR3 extends over 15 amino acids. The CDR3 region is CASSLQAGSQETQYF. The CDR3 DNA is TGCGCCAGCAGCCTGCAAGCCGGGAGCCAAGAGACCCAGTACTTC.

V gene TRBV6-5 combines with J gene TRBJ2-6; D gene unclear. Trimming took 7 bases from V and 0 from J, leaving 4 bases between them. Germline V gene lookup returns CDR1 MNHEY and CDR2 SVGAGI. The CDR3 is 13 residues long. For the CDR3, the DNA is TGTGCCAGCAACCCCTCTGGGGCCAACGTCCTGACTTTC. Protein sequence: CASNPSGANVLTF.

This chain joins TRBV5-4 and TRBJ2-7, with D unresolved. Germline V lookup: CDR1 SGHNT, CDR2 YYREEE (reference sequence). The germline V and J ends were trimmed by 0 bases and 4 bases, with 8 bases remaining between them. The CDR3 spans 13 residues. The CDR3: CASSLDVSYEQYF. DNA of the CDR3: TGTGCCAGCAGCTTGGATGTGTCATACGAGCAGTACTTC.

This clone has a handful of counts. V gene TRBV19 combines with J gene TRBJ1-1; TRBD1 is a possible D gene (6 bases). V lost 4 bases, J lost 3 bases, and 12 bases lay in between. CDR3 length equals 14 residues. Per the germline V gene, CDR1 is LNHDA and CDR2 is SQIVND (reference sequence). CDR3 in DNA: TGTGCCAGTAGTAGATCTACAGGGTACACTGAAGCTTTCTTT. Protein product: CASSRSTGYTEAFF.

This clone was counted a single time. The chain combines TRBV19 with TRBJ1-1, with a tentative D call TRBD1 (6 bases). Trimming pared 6 bases from V and 5 bases from J, leaving 25 bases between. Germline values: CDR1 LNHDA, CDR2 SQIVND (reference sequence). The CDR3 consists of 17 residues. The CDR3 nucleotides read TGTGCCAGTAGCCCCGTGGGACCCTTACAGGGCCGGACTGAAGCTTTCTTT. Translated, it gives CASSPVGPLQGRTEAFF. Full variable domain (remainder filled in from reference TRBV19 and TRBJ1-1): DGGITQSPKYLFRKEGQNVTLSCEQNLNHDAMYWYRQDPGQGLRLIYYSQIVNDFQKGDIAEGYSVSREKKESFPLTVTSAQKNPTAFYLCASSPVGPLQGRTEAFFGQGTRLTVV.

This clone has just a few counts. The chain joins TRBV18 to TRBJ1-5; no definite D call. The CDR3 length is 15 residues. V lost 6 bases to trimming and J lost 7 bases, with 19 bases between them. The germline gives CDR1 KGHSH, CDR2 LQKENI. The CDR3 here is CASSPSADAGQPQHF. CDR3 coding DNA: TGTGCCAGCTCTCCCTCCGCGGACGCGGGCCAGCCCCAGCATTTT.

This clone turned up a few times. This chain links TRBV3-1 (or the pseudogene TRBV3-2) with TRBJ1-2; maybe TRBD1 (6 bases). The germline CDR1 and CDR2 sequences are LGHDT and YNNKEL (reference sequence). Trimming cost V 0 bases and J 8 bases, with 10 bases left between them. This CDR3 is 13 amino acids long. CDR3 residues: CASSQERGRGYTF. CDR3 sequence (DNA): TGTGCCAGCAGCCAAGAACGGGGGCGCGGCTACACCTTC.

This CDR3 reads CASSLEGSTEAFF. CDR3 sequence (DNA): TGTGCCAGCAGCTTGGAGGGGTCCACTGAAGCTTTCTTT. V gene TRBV5-5 combines with J gene TRBJ1-1; a weak D match, TRBD1 (5 bases). CDR3 length equals 13 residues. Trimming pared 0 bases from V and 4 bases from J, leaving 7 bases between. Germline V gene lookup returns CDR1 SGHKS and CDR2 YYEKEE (reference sequence).

The genes are TRBV12-3 or TRBV12-4 and TRBJ2-5; D is ambiguous. Trimming left V 7 bases short and J 7 bases short, with 10 bases between. CDR3 length: 11 residues. The CDR3: CASKGFRTQYF. CDR3 bases: TGTGCCAGCAAGGGATTTCGGACCCAGTACTTC.

The chain joins TRBV6-1 to TRBJ1-3; 9 positions match TRBD1. The CDR3 covers 15 residues. V dropped 1 base and J dropped 7; count of bases not matched to a gene: 5. The germline CDR1 and CDR2 sequences are MNHNS and SASEGT. The CDR3 spells CASSEDGTGFNTIYF. The CDR3 bases are TGTGCCAGCAGTGAAGACGGGACAGGGTTTAACACCATATATTTT.

This clone appeared once. The chain joins TRBV30 to TRBJ2-5, with D perhaps matching TRBD2 (6 bases). CDR1 GTSNPN and CDR2 SVGIG come from the germline V gene (reference sequence). The CDR3 extends over 13 amino acids. Trimming stripped 2 bases from V and 1 base from J, with 8 bases between. CDR3 sequence (DNA): TGTGCCTGGAGTCGGGGGTCCCAAGAGACCCAGTACTTC. Its translation: CAWSRGSQETQYF.

The genes are TRBV10-3 and TRBJ2-5; D call uncertain. V was pared by 2 bases and J by 1 base, with 8 bases between. The CDR3 is made up of 14 amino acids. Germline assignment: CDR1 ENHRY and CDR2 SYGVKD. The CDR3 DNA follows: TGTGCCATCAGTGAGGAAGGCCTCCAAGAGACCCAGTACTTC. Translated: CAISEEGLQETQYF.

This chain joins TRBV19 and TRBJ2-5; the D gene is possibly TRBD2 (6 bases). Trimming removed 2 bases from V and 5 bases from J, with 9 bases in between. CDR1 LNHDA and CDR2 SQIVND come from the germline V gene (reference sequence). CDR3 length equals 13 residues. This CDR3 is CASSIRDSETQYF. In nucleotides, the CDR3 is TGTGCCAGTAGTATAAGGGACTCCGAGACCCAGTACTTC.

A few counts support this clone. V and J are TRBV24-1 and TRBJ1-5; D not resolved. The V end was cut by 4 bases, the J end by 1 base, with 4 bases between. This CDR3 region has 13 residues. CDR1 and CDR2 from the germline V gene are KGHDR and SFDVKD. In DNA form, the CDR3 reads TGTGCCACCAGTGACAGGAGCAATCAGCCCCAGCATTTT. Its translation: CATSDRSNQPQHF.

V usage is TRBV27 and J usage is TRBJ2-5, with 10 bases matching TRBD2. The germline gives CDR1 MNHEY, CDR2 SMNVEV (reference sequence). V shed 4 bases and J 1 base; nucleotides not matched to a gene: 3. This CDR3 has 15 residues. CDR3 region: CASSSPSGGQETQYF. DNA of the CDR3: TGTGCCAGCAGTTCACCTAGCGGGGGCCAAGAGACCCAGTACTTC.

This clone was detected a few times. This chain links TRBV30 with TRBJ1-4, with 7 positions matching TRBD1. Losses at the gene ends were 5 bases for V and 8 bases for J; bases not matched to a gene: 14. The CDR3 loop spans 15 amino acids. Germline CDR1 is GTSNPN and CDR2 is SVGIG (reference sequence). This CDR3 is CAWRTRYRGNEKLFF. CDR3 bases: TGTGCCTGGCGGACAAGATACAGGGGAAACGAAAAACTGTTTTTT.

The chain couples TRBV11-2 to TRBJ2-1; 12 bases agree with TRBD2. The CDR3 has 14 amino acids. The germline gives CDR1 SGHAT, CDR2 FQNNGV. V lost 5 bases, J lost 9 bases, and 5 bases stayed unmatched. The CDR3 DNA is TGTGCCAGCAGCGCTAGCGGGGGGGCCACTGAGCAGTTCTTC. This encodes CASSASGGATEQFF.

The chain employs TRBV30 and TRBJ1-1; D is possibly TRBD1 (6 bases). The CDR3 has 14 residues. The ends were cut back, 3 bases at V and 4 bases at J, with 15 bases in the middle. Germline CDR1 is GTSNPN and CDR2 is SVGIG (reference sequence). DNA for the CDR3: TGTGCCTGGAGAGGGTTGGGGGCGACCACTGAAGCTTTCTTT. Translating it yields CAWRGLGATTEAFF.

CDR3 sequence (DNA): TGTGCCAGCAGCTTTCAGGGCCCCAGAAGCAATCAGCCCCAGCATTTT. It specifies CASSFQGPRSNQPQHF. V is TRBV7-2 and J is TRBJ1-5; D is perhaps TRBD1 (5 bases). Looked up from germline, CDR1 is SGHTA and CDR2 is FQGNSA. The CDR3 loop spans 16 amino acids. V was shortened by 3 bases and J by 1 base, with 13 bases between the two germline ends.

This chain joins TRBV30 and TRBJ1-5; weak D call: TRBD1 (5 bases). Trimming left V 0 bases short and J 9 bases short, with 15 bases between. This CDR3 has 14 amino acids. CDR1 GTSNPN and CDR2 SVGIG come from the germline V gene (reference sequence). The CDR3: CAWSVKGRGGPQHF. The CDR3 region has the DNA TGTGCCTGGAGTGTAAAAGGGAGGGGCGGGCCCCAGCATTTT.

V is TRBV2 and J is TRBJ1-4; TRBD1 aligns across 8 bases. The V segment lost 1 base and the J segment 8 bases; nucleotides outside the gene matches: 6. Per germline, CDR1 SNHLY and CDR2 FYNNEI. The CDR3 runs to 15 residues. The CDR3 is CASSEDDRGGEKLFF. In DNA, the CDR3 is TGTGCCAGCAGTGAAGACGACAGGGGCGGAGAAAAACTGTTTTTT.

V usage is TRBV5-6 and J usage is TRBJ2-1, with TRBD1 identical over 10 bases. Germline CDR1 is SGHDT and CDR2 is YYEEEE. CDR3 length equals 12 residues. Germline trimming cut 2 bases from V and 14 bases from J; bases unmatched to any gene: 4. CDR3 bases: TGTGCCAGCAGCTTAAGGGACAGGGGCGAGTTCTTC. It translates to CASSLRDRGEFF.